Reported below is one TCR beta chain. Its cognate antigen is unknown. This record belongs to a study of neurological immune-mediated disorders. The study, taken as a whole, reports: Multiple sclerosis was found to have the least TCR clonal expansion, below healthy controls, and HTLV-1-associated myelopathy the most. The study found no CDR3 amino acid sequences shared by expanded clones across subjects, suggesting private repertoires in all groups.

Time point: longitudinal time-point 2. The cDNA was generated by 5'RACE with 10-nucleotide random UMIs. Whenever a sequencing run was performed, it yielded over 200 million TCR-beta sequences from 15-18 subjects. One entry per CDR3 protein, called by TCRdb with MiXCR from the 5' RACE reads. Of about 49,000 distinct CDR3 sequences in the sample, 10% to 15% were seen once. This receptor was identified in a male donor with HTLV-1-associated myelopathy (HAM/TSP). Material: PBMCs.

CDR3 in amino acids: CASSMRTRNTEAFF. CDR3 bases: TGTGCCAGCAGTATGAGGACTCGCAACACTGAAGCTTTCTTT. The rearrangement uses TRBV28 and TRBJ1-1; unclear D gene. The CDR3 loop spans 14 amino acids. V lost 5 bases and J 2 bases, leaving 12 bases between the germline ends. The germline CDR1 and CDR2 sequences are MDHEN and SYDVKM.